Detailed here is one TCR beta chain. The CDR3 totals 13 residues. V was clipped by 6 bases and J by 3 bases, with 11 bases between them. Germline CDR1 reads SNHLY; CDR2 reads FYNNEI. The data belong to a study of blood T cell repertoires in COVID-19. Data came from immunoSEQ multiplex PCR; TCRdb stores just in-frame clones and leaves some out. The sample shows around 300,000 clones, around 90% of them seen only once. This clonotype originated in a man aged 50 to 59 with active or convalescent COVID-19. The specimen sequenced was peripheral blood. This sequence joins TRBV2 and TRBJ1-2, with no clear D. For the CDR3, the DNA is TGTGCCAGCAGCCGGTCGGCGGACTATGGCTACACCTTC. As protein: CASSRSADYGYTF.